This passage covers 26 T cell receptor beta chains from one sample sequenced in a study. TCRdb used MiXCR to reprocess the RT-PCR reads, holding one entry per CDR3 protein. This table has more than 600,000 distinct CDR3 sequences, approximately 15% appearing once. The sample comprised memory CD4+ T cells from blood. These receptors all come from a female donor in good health, serving as a healthy control.

This clonotype was counted at least ten times. The genes are TRBV7-2 and TRBJ2-2; TRBD1 agrees at 7 bases. This CDR3 is built from 17 residues. The V and J ends lost 1 base and 5 bases, in that order; junction bases with no gene match: 10. The germline CDR1 and CDR2 sequences are SGHTA and FQGNSA. The CDR3 is CASSLVGAGGRTGELFF. CDR3 bases: TGTGCCAGCAGCTTAGTGGGGGCAGGGGGTCGAACCGGGGAGCTGTTTTTT.

The chain employs TRBV18 and TRBJ1-1; D remains unclear. Per the germline V gene, CDR1 is KGHSH and CDR2 is LQKENI. The CDR3 totals 15 residues. V was pared by 2 bases and J by 0 bases, with 10 bases between. Here the CDR3 reads CASSPSGQLNTEAFF. CDR3 coding DNA: TGTGCCAGCTCACCAAGCGGGCAGCTGAACACTGAAGCTTTCTTT.

The chain employs TRBV3-1 and TRBJ1-2; 8 nucleotides match TRBD1. The germline gives CDR1 LGHDT, CDR2 YNNKEL (reference sequence). V was clipped by 4 bases and J by 3 bases; unmatched bases: 4. The CDR3 has 14 residues. The CDR3 DNA is TGTGCCAGCAGCCCCGGGACAGGACACTATGGCTACACCTTC. Translated, it gives CASSPGTGHYGYTF.

The chain carries TRBV6-5 and TRBJ1-5; D may be TRBD1 (6 bases). Trimming removed 2 bases at V and 1 base at J, with 12 bases between. Germline-derived CDR1 and CDR2 are MNHEY and SVGAGI. The CDR3 is made up of 16 amino acids. The CDR3 is CASSYGGGQSNQPQHF. Written as DNA, the CDR3 is TGTGCCAGCAGTTACGGGGGGGGGCAAAGCAATCAGCCCCAGCATTTT.

This clonotype was seen at least ten times. CDR3 bases: TGTGCCAGCAGTGAAGAGTTATTAAGCGCAGAGACCCAGTACTTC. Its translation is CASSEELLSAETQYF. The V call is TRBV6-1, the J call TRBJ2-5; D unresolved. V was clipped by 1 base and J by 4 bases, with 13 bases between them. The CDR3 covers 15 residues. Germline V gives CDR1 MNHNS, CDR2 SASEGT.

This clonotype came up many times. V gene TRBV24-1 combines with J gene TRBJ1-1; 9 bases match TRBD1. The CDR3 is made up of 14 amino acids. Germline trimming cut 10 bases from V and 1 base from J; bases unmatched to any gene: 6. Germline CDR1 and CDR2: KGHDR and SFDVKD. The CDR3 reads CATRPDRGNTEAFF. In nucleotides, the CDR3 is TGTGCCACTCGACCGGACAGGGGGAACACTGAAGCTTTCTTT.

This clonotype occurred a few times. The chain links TRBV6-6 to TRBJ1-3, with D possibly matching TRBD1 (5 bases). V gave up 6 bases and J gave up 2 bases, with 14 bases separating them. The CDR3 extends over 15 amino acids. The germline CDR1 and CDR2 sequences are MNHNY and SVGAGI (reference sequence). Here the CDR3 reads CASSPTGTTGNTIYF. The CDR3 region has the DNA TGTGCCAGCAGCCCGACTGGGACGACTGGAAACACCATATATTTT.

Notes on this clonotype: Because the CDR3 is missing its conserved closing phenylalanine or tryptophan, this is likely a read error. The chain combines TRBV28 with TRBJ2-7; D is undetermined. Germline V lookup: CDR1 MDHEN, CDR2 SYDVKM. The CDR3 covers 14 residues. The V end was cut by 3 bases, the J end by 2 bases, with 11 bases between. The CDR3 protein is CASSFLNSPYEQYL. The DNA for the CDR3 is TGTGCCAGCAGTTTTCTCAACAGCCCCTACGAGCAGTACTTA.

This sequence joins TRBV4-3 and TRBJ2-5; 8 bases fit TRBD1. CDR1 LGHNA and CDR2 YSLEER come from the germline V gene. This CDR3 contains 16 residues. With 1 base clipped from V and 5 bases from J, the junction kept 9 bases outside the gene matches. This CDR3 is CASSQGTPGGRETQYF. CDR3 in DNA: TGCGCCAGCAGCCAAGGAACCCCAGGGGGCCGGGAGACCCAGTACTTC.

The chain couples TRBV7-2 to TRBJ2-3; no firm D call. V was cut by 2 bases and J by 1 base, with 10 bases left in between. Germline V gene lookup returns CDR1 SGHTA and CDR2 FQGNSA. There are 15 residues in the CDR3. CDR3 loop: CASSLNRAGTDTQYF. Here the CDR3 DNA reads TGTGCCAGCAGCTTAAATCGTGCGGGCACAGATACGCAGTATTTT.

This clonotype has a handful of counts. The chain couples TRBV5-1 to TRBJ2-7, with D perhaps matching TRBD1 (6 bases). Trimming took 3 bases from V and 3 from J, leaving 10 bases between them. The germline CDR1 and CDR2 sequences are SGHRS and YFSETQ. This CDR3 has 13 amino acids. CDR3 sequence (DNA): TGCGCCAGCAGCTGGGGACAAGACTACGAGCAGTACTTC. It specifies CASSWGQDYEQYF.

On this clonotype: With a much larger clone just one base away, this may be a read error. The chain has TRBV5-1 and TRBJ2-2, with D possibly matching TRBD1 (5 bases). The CDR3 runs to 15 residues. Germline V gene lookup returns CDR1 SGHRS and CDR2 YFSETQ. CDR3 nucleotides: TGCGCCAGCAGTGATGGGGCGGCGAACACCGGGCAGCTGTTTTTT. Translated, it gives CASSDGAANTGQLFF.

This clonotype has more than one count but fewer than ten. This chain joins TRBV20-1 and TRBJ2-3; a possible D gene is TRBD1 (6 bases). CDR1 and CDR2 (germline): DFQATT, SNEGSKA (reference sequence). V lost 6 bases and J lost 0, with 13 bases in between. The CDR3 totals 14 residues. The DNA for the CDR3 is TGCAGTGCCCCGTGGCAGGGGAGCACAGATACGCAGTATTTT. It yields the protein CSAPWQGSTDTQYF.

This clonotype was detected only a few times. This sequence joins TRBV10-3 and TRBJ2-3; 13 bases fit TRBD2. After removal of 4 bases from V and 4 bases from J, the junction contained 11 bases not matched to a gene. This CDR3 has 18 amino acids. Germline CDR1 and CDR2: ENHRY and SYGVKD. The CDR3 reads CAISGFKLAGGSADTQYF. The CDR3 bases are TGTGCCATCAGTGGTTTTAAACTAGCGGGAGGGTCGGCAGATACGCAGTATTTT.

The chain has TRBV7-9 and TRBJ2-1, with D possibly TRBD1 on 5 matching bases. Germline V lookup: CDR1 SEHNR, CDR2 FQNEAQ (reference sequence). The germline V and J ends were trimmed by 1 base and 13 bases, with 11 bases remaining between them. This CDR3 contains 12 residues. The CDR3 loop reads CASSLVGVPQFF. The CDR3 bases are TGTGCCAGCAGCTTAGTAGGGGTTCCCCAGTTCTTC. The variable domain in full, completed from reference TRBV7-9 and TRBJ2-1, reads DTGVSQNPRHKITKRGQNVTFRCDPISEHNRLYWYRQTLGQGPEFLTYFQNEAQLEKSRLLSDRFSAERPKGSFSTLEIQRTEQGDSAMYLCASSLVGVPQFFGPGTRLTVL.

V gene TRBV20-1 combines with J gene TRBJ1-1; no firm D call. The V gene's germline CDR1 is DFQATT and CDR2 SNEGSKA (reference sequence). This CDR3 contains 12 residues. The V gene lost 7 bases and the J gene lost 0 bases, with 9 bases spanning the gap. In DNA, the CDR3 is TGCAGTGTGCGGGTTGTGAACACTGAAGCTTTCTTT. Translation: CSVRVVNTEAFF.

This clonotype was recorded a few times. The chain carries TRBV9 and TRBJ2-7; D is tentatively TRBD1 or TRBD2 (6 bases each). V shed 3 bases and J shed 1 base, with 20 bases lying between them. Per the germline V gene, CDR1 is SGDLS and CDR2 is YYNGEE. The CDR3 runs to 17 residues. The CDR3 region is CASSALEGGPRSYEQYF. Written as DNA, the CDR3 is TGTGCCAGCAGCGCCCTAGAGGGGGGTCCGAGATCCTACGAGCAGTACTTC.

The chain links TRBV5-1 to TRBJ1-6; 8 positions match TRBD1. J gave up 9 bases and V 3 bases, and 14 bases lay outside the gene matches. In germline, CDR1 is SGHRS, CDR2 YFSETQ. The CDR3 contains 17 residues. CDR3 in DNA: TGCGCCAGCAGCTCGTGGACAGGGTTGGGGAACAGTTCACCCCTCCACTTT. It specifies CASSSWTGLGNSSPLHF.

This clonotype was seen ten or more times. The chain combines TRBV7-2 with TRBJ2-5; D is possibly TRBD1 or TRBD2 (5 bases each). The V gene's germline CDR1 is SGHTA and CDR2 FQGNSA. V gave up 0 bases and J gave up 6 bases, with 14 bases separating them. The CDR3 is 15 amino acids. The CDR3 DNA reads TGTGCCAGCAGCTTAGCGCACGGGGACGGGAAGACCCAGTACTTC. This sequence encodes CASSLAHGDGKTQYF.

This clonotype was observed at least ten times. The chain has TRBV6-5 and TRBJ1-1; no clear D gene. V lost 2 bases, J lost 5 bases, and 3 bases lay in between. Germline V gives CDR1 MNHEY, CDR2 SVGAGI. The CDR3 has 11 residues. The CDR3 DNA follows: TGTGCCAGCAGTTACGCTACTGAAGCTTTCTTT. This gives the protein CASSYATEAFF.

This clonotype was picked up a small number of times. The chain employs TRBV6-6 and TRBJ2-1, with 11 positions matching TRBD2. The CDR3 spans 15 residues. The V gene's germline CDR1 is MNHNY and CDR2 SVGAGI (reference sequence). V shed 4 bases, J shed 8 bases, and the junction held 7 bases outside the gene matches. This chain's CDR3 is CASSLLAGVSYEQFF. The CDR3 coding sequence is TGTGCCAGCAGTTTACTAGCGGGAGTATCGTATGAGCAGTTCTTC.

This clonotype was seen repeatedly, ten times or more. J is TRBJ2-3 and V is TRBV15; D uncertain. CDR1 and CDR2 (germline): LNHNV, YYDKDF (reference sequence). CDR3 length: 13 residues. Trimming cost V 8 bases and J 1 base, with 10 bases left between them. The CDR3 sequence: CATSTIRTDTQYF. CDR3 bases: TGTGCCACCTCAACTATCCGCACAGATACGCAGTATTTT.

In its sample, this clonotype was seen a few times. The V call is TRBV6-1, the J call TRBJ2-7; D is ambiguous. The V gene's germline CDR1 is MNHNS and CDR2 SASEGT. The ends were cut back, 0 bases at V and 4 bases at J, with 7 bases in the middle. The CDR3 has 13 amino acids. CDR3 nucleotide sequence: TGTGCCAGCAGTGAAGCGCGGAGTTACGAGCAGTACTTC. Its translation is CASSEARSYEQYF.

Here the CDR3 DNA reads TGTGCCAGCAGGAATAGGAGGGTCTATGGCTACACCTTC. Its translation: CASRNRRVYGYTF. The gene calls are TRBV12-3 or TRBV12-4 and TRBJ1-2, with unresolved D. CDR3 length: 13 amino acids. V lost 6 bases, J lost 4 bases, and 12 bases lay in between.

This chain joins TRBV2 and TRBJ2-5; no definite D call. The CDR3 length is 14 residues. Germline CDR1 SNHLY, CDR2 FYNNEI. V was trimmed by 6 bases and J by 2 bases, leaving 13 bases between them. DNA of the CDR3: TGTGCCAGCAGCGCCAACGGGTTACAAGAGACCCAGTACTTC. It specifies CASSANGLQETQYF.

The table lists this clonotype with a few counts. The rearrangement joins TRBV3-1 to TRBJ1-1; TRBD1 matches at 7 bases. The V gene end was trimmed by 6 bases and the J gene end by 1 base; junction bases not matched to a gene: 8. The CDR3 runs 15 residues. Per germline, CDR1 LGHDT and CDR2 YNNKEL (reference sequence). The CDR3 region is CASSKPGQTNTEAFF. CDR3 in DNA: TGTGCCAGCAGTAAACCGGGACAGACGAACACTGAAGCTTTCTTT. The complete variable domain, with remaining parts taken from reference TRBV3-1 and TRBJ1-1, reads DTAVSQTPKYLVTQMGNDKSIKCEQNLGHDTMYWYKQDSKKFLKIMFSYNNKELIINETVPNRFSPKSPDKAHLNLHINSLELGDSAVYFCASSKPGQTNTEAFFGQGTRLTVV.